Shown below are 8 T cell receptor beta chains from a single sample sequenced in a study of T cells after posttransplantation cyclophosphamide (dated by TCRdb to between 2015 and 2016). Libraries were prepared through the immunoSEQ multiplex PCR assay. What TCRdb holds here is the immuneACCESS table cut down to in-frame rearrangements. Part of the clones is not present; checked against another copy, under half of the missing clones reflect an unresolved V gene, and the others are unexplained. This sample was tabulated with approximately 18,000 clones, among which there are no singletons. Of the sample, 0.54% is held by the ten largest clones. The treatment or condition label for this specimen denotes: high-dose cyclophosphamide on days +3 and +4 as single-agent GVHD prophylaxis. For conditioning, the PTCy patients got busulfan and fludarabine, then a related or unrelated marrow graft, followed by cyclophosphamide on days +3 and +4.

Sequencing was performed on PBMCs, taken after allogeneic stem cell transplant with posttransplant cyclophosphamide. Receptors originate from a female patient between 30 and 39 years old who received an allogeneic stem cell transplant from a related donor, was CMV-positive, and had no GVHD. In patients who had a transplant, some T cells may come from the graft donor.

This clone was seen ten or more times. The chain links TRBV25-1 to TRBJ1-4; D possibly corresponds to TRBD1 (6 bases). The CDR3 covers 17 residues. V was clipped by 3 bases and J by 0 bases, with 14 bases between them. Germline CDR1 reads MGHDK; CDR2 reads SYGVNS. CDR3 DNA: TGTGCCAGCAGTGACCCCAGGGGCGCTGCAACTAATGAAAAACTGTTTTTT. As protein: CASSDPRGAATNEKLFF.

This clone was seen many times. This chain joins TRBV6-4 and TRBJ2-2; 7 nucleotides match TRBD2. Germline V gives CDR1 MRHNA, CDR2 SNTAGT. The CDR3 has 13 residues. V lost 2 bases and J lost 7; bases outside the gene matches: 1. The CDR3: CASSDREGGELFF. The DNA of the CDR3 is TGTGCCAGCAGTGACAGGGAGGGCGGGGAGCTGTTTTTT.

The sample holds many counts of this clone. DNA for the CDR3: TGTGCCAGCAGCTTAACTGGGGGGAGGCCAGGAGATACGCAGTATTTT. Its translation: CASSLTGGRPGDTQYF. The V call is TRBV7-3, the J call TRBJ2-3; TRBD2 might be the D (6 bases). The V gene's germline CDR1 is SGHTA and CDR2 FQGTGA. This CDR3 is 16 amino acids long. Trimming took off 0 bases at V and 5 bases at J, with 15 bases between the two ends.

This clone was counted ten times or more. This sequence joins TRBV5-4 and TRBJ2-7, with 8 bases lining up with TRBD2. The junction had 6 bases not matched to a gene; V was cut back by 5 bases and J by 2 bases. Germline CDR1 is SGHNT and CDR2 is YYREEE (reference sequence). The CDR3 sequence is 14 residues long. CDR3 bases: TGTGCCAGCAGTGGAAGCGGGAGCCCCTACGAGCAGTACTTC. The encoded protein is CASSGSGSPYEQYF.

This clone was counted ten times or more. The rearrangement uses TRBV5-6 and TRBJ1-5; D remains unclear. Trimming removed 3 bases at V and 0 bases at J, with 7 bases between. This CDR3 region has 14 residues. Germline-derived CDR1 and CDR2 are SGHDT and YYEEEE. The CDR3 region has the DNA TGTGCCAGCAGCTATCGGTATAGCAATCAGCCCCAGCATTTT. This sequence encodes CASSYRYSNQPQHF.

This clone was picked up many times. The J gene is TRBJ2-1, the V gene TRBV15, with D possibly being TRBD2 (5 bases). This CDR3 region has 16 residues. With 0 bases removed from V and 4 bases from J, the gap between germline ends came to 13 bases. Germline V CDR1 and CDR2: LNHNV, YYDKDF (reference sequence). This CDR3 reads CATSRDVGATYNEQFF. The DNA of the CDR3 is TGTGCCACCAGCAGAGATGTGGGAGCTACTTACAATGAGCAGTTCTTC.

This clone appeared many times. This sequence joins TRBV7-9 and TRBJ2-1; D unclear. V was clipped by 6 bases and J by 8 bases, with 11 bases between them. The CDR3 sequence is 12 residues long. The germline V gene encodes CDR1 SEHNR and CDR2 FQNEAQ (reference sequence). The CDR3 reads CASRSRGDEQFF. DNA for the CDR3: TGTGCCAGCAGAAGCCGAGGCGATGAGCAGTTCTTC.

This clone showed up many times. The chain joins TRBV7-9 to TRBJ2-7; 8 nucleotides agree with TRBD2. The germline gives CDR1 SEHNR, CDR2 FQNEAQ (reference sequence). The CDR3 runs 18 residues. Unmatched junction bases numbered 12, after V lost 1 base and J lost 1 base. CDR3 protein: CASSLVVGSGSRSYEQYF. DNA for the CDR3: TGTGCCAGCAGCTTAGTCGTTGGGAGCGGGAGCCGATCCTACGAGCAGTACTTC.